This TCR beta chain was identified in a study of beta chain features in type 1 diabetes. Study as a whole: All of the samples together had 107,917,701 sorted cells examined. The study's findings and limits: Fewer junction insertions and more nucleotide deletions appeared in type 1 diabetes patients.

This clone showed up just a few times. Its specificity is not known. What was sequenced were expressed TCRB transcripts, since all of the isolated RNA had been reverse transcribed. Only in-frame clones appear in the TCRdb table, and some are missing; sequencing was by immunoSEQ multiplex PCR. The sample has some 270,000 clones, about 7.8% seen once. There are 13 residues in the CDR3. The germline V gene has CDR1 LGHNA and CDR2 YSLEER. Trimming left V 1 base short and J 5 bases short, with 7 bases between. The specimen was central memory CD4+ T cells from blood. J is TRBJ2-3 and V is TRBV4-3; tentatively, D is TRBD2 (6 bases). The receptor comes from a woman aged 18-35 years in good health. The CDR3, as DNA: TGCGCCAGCAGCCAAGGCGGGGTAGATACGCAGTATTTT. It is translated as CASSQGGVDTQYF.